The 3 T cell receptor beta chains listed next were all sequenced from one sample in a study of shared clonotypes between healthy human individuals. The assay was immunoSEQ multiplex PCR, and TCRdb's table has in-frame clones only and misses some. The repertoire includes some 2,100,000 clones, 85% to 95% of them detected once, and under 2% sits in the top ten. Naive CD8 populations comprised CD45RO-negative cells positively selected for CCR7, excluding terminally differentiated effector memory CD45RA+ cells. The sequenced sample consisted of naive CD8+ T cells from PBMCs. The source of these receptors is a man aged 18 to 35 in good health. Some clones in this sample may be carry-over from other donors' samples.

The rearrangement joins TRBV28 to TRBJ2-2, with 8 positions matching TRBD2. V lost 7 bases to trimming and J lost 5 bases; unmatched junction nucleotides: 6. Germline V lookup: CDR1 MDHEN, CDR2 SYDVKM. There are 14 residues in the CDR3. The CDR3 coding sequence is TGTGCCAGCACCCCGGGAGGGGGGACCGGGGAGCTGTTTTTT. Protein: CASTPGGGTGELFF.

The chain combines TRBV7-9 with TRBJ1-2, with D possibly TRBD1 on 6 matching bases. V was shortened by 5 bases and J by 4 bases, with 17 bases between the two germline ends. The CDR3 covers 15 residues. Germline CDR1 reads SEHNR; CDR2 reads FQNEAQ (reference sequence). CDR3 amino acids: CASSGVWGHIYGYTF. The CDR3 DNA sequence: TGTGCCAGCAGCGGGGTCTGGGGGCACATCTATGGCTACACCTTC.

The V and J genes are TRBV5-1 and TRBJ2-7, with a possible D match to TRBD1 (6 bases). Germline CDR1 and CDR2: SGHRS and YFSETQ. V gave up 4 bases and J gave up 2 bases, with 13 bases separating them. The CDR3 length is 14 residues. The CDR3 is CASSPQGSAYEQYF. In DNA, the CDR3 is TGCGCCAGCAGCCCACAGGGATCCGCCTACGAGCAGTACTTC.